This T cell receptor (beta chain) is drawn from a study of T cells after yellow fever vaccination. Each CDR3 protein is one row after TCRdb ran MiXCR on the 5' RACE reads. The sample has about 370,000 distinct CDR3 sequences; roughly 11% are singletons. Germline V gene lookup returns CDR1 LGHNT and CDR2 FRNRAP. V shed 5 bases and J shed 5 bases, with 7 bases lying between them. This CDR3 has 11 residues. Overall study results and limits: Contamination of FACS-sorted repertoires by abundant clonotypes from the bulk population could occur.

This clonotype was counted between two and nine times. The antigen remains undetermined. The gene calls are TRBV12-5 and TRBJ2-7; D not resolved. The sequencing here drew on PBMCs, taken on the day of the first yellow fever vaccination. The sequence derives from a man between 18 and 29 years old who received the YFV17D yellow fever vaccine. CDR3 in DNA: TGTGCTAGTGGTCCCAGAGACGAGCAGTACTTC. This codes for CASGPRDEQYF.